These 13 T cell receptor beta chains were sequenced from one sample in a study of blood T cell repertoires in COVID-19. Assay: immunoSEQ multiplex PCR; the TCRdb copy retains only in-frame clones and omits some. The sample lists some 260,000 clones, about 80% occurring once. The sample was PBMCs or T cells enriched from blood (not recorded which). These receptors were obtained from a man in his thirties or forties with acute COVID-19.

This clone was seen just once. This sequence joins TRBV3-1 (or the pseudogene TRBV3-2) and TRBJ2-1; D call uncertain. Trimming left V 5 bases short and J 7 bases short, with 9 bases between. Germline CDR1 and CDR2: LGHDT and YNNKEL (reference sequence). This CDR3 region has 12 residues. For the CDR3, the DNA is TGTGCCAGCAGCGAAGTACTAAATGAGCAGTTCTTC. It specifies CASSEVLNEQFF.

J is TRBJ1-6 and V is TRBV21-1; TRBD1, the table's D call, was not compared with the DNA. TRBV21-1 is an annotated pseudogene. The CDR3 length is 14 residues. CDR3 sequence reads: CARGPGQGVLSLHF. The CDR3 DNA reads TGTGCCAGGGGCCCGGGACAGGGGGTTTTATCCCTCCACTTT.

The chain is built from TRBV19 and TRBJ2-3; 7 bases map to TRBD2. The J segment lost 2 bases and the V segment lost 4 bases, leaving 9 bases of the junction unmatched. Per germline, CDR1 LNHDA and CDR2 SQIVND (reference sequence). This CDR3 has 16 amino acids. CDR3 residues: CASSRWASGDTDTQYF. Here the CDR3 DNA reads TGTGCCAGTAGTAGGTGGGCTAGCGGAGACACAGATACGCAGTATTTT.

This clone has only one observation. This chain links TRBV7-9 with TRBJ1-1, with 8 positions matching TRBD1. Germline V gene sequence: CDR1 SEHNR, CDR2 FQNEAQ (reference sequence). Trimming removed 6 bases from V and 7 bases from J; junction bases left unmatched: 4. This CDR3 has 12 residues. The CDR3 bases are TGTGCCAGCAGGTTCGGGACAGGTGAAGCTTTCTTT. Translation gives CASRFGTGEAFF.

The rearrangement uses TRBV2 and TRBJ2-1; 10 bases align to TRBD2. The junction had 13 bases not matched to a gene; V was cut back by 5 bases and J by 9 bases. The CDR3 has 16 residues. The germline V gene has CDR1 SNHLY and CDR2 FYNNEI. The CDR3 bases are TGTGCCAGCAGTAGAGGCACTAGCGGGATGTTCGGTGAGCAGTTCTTC. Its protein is CASSRGTSGMFGEQFF.

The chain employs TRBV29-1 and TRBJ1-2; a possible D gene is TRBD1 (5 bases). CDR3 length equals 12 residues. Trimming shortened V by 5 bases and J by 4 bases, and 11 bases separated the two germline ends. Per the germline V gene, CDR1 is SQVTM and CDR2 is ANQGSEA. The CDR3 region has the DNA TGCAGCGTTTTTTTCGGGGGCTATGGCTACACCTTC. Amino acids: CSVFFGGYGYTF.

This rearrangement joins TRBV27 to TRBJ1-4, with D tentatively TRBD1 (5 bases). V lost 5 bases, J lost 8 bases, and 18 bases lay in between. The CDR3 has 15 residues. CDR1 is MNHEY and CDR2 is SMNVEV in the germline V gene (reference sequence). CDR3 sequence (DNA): TGTGCCAGCAGTCCCGGGCAGGGAAGAAGGGAAAAACTGTTTTTT. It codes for CASSPGQGRREKLFF.

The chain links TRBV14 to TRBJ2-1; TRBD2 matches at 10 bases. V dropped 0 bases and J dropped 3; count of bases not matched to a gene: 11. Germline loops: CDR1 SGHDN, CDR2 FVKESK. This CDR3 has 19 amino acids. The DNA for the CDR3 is TGTGCCAGCAGCCAAGATGGGGTGATAAGGACTAGCGGCTACAATGAGCAGTTCTTC. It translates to CASSQDGVIRTSGYNEQFF.

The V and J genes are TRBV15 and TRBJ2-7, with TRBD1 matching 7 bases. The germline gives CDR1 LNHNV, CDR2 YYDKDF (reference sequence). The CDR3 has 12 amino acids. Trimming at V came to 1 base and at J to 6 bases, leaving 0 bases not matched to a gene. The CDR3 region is CATSRAGGEQYV. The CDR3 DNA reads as TGTGCCACCAGCAGAGCAGGGGGCGAGCAGTACGTC.

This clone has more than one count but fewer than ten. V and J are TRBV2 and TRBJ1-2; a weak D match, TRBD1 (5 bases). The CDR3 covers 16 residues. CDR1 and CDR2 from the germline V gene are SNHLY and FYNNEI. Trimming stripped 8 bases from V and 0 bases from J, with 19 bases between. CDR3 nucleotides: TGTGCCAGCGGGGATTCCATGCCAGGGCCTAACTATGGCTACACCTTC. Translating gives CASGDSMPGPNYGYTF.

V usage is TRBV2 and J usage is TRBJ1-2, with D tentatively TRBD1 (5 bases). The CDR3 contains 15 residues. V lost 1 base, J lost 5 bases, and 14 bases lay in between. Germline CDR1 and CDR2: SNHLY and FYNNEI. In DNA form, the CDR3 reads TGTGCCAGCAGTGAAGGTGGTTGGACAACGTATGGCTACACCTTC. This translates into CASSEGGWTTYGYTF.

CDR3 sequence: CASSGRLGGAFF. The CDR3 DNA follows: TGTGCCAGCAGTGGCCGGCTAGGTGGAGCTTTCTTT. The rearrangement uses TRBV2 and TRBJ1-1, with unresolved D. In germline, CDR1 is SNHLY, CDR2 FYNNEI. The CDR3 has 12 residues. Trimming pared 4 bases from V and 10 bases from J, leaving 13 bases between.

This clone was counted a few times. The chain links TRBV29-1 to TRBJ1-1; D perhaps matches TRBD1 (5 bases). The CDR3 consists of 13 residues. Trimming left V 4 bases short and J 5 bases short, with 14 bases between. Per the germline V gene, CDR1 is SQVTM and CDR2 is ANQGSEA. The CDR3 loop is CSVGHLQGTEAFF. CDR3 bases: TGCAGCGTTGGGCACCTCCAGGGAACTGAAGCTTTCTTT.